This TCR beta chain was identified in a study of regulatory T cells in long-lasting Graves disease. The study, taken as a whole, reports: Persistent Graves' patients showed less TCR diversity than newly diagnosed patients showed. Favored gene segments in persistent disease were TRBV28, TRBJ1-2 and TRBJ2-5.

The sample's time point: newly diagnosed GD, antithyroid drugs for less than 3 months. From RNA extracted from PBMCs, the TCR library was made. As to this clonotype: Its specificity is unknown.

Germline V gene sequence: CDR1 SQVTM, CDR2 ANQGSEA. V was clipped by 5 bases and J by 2 bases; unmatched bases: 3. The CDR3 covers 13 residues. Combining iRepertoire HTBI primers with Arm-PCR of CDR3 regions, the authors built TCR beta libraries. In TCRdb, the multiplex PCR reads were re-called with MiXCR into one record per CDR3 protein. The data hold roughly 400,000 distinct CDR3 sequences, with 16% observed a single time. The sample also formed part of further work on T cells in Graves' hyperthyroidism and ophthalmopathy. As that study records: Hyperthyroidism was newly diagnosed in patients aged 18 to 65 (duration under 2 months). RT-PCR in the first round (using the HTBI primer set) targeted the TCR CDR3.

The receptor was isolated from a woman between 18 and 30 years old with Graves disease. The starting material was peripheral blood mononuclear cells (PBMCs), obtained at new diagnosis, from a patient treated with antithyroid drugs. This sequence joins TRBV29-1 and TRBJ2-3, with TRBD2 matching 8 bases. The CDR3 DNA reads TGCAGCGTTAGCGGGAGTTTCACAGATACGCAGTATTTT. This encodes CSVSGSFTDTQYF.